This entry describes one TCR beta chain. This receptor's antigen is unknown. The record has no base qualities; no much larger clone is one base away. Receptor amplification or capture employed 5' RACE. The sample was run on an Illumina HiSeq 2500. A second PCR of about 6 to 11 cycles was performed with a sample-barcoded 5' primer and a J-beta primer mix. A template-switch 5' adaptor carrying 12 random nucleotides introduced a unique molecular identifier onto each TCR beta cDNA molecule. Each sample yielded at least 3 million CDR3-containing paired-end reads. First-strand cDNA synthesis was performed from all RNA using the Mint cDNA synthesis kit, with priming by a TRBC-specific oligonucleotide. Following uracil-DNA glycosylase treatment, a first 18-cycle PCR with universal primers M1SS and BC2_uni_R was performed on all cDNA. The study's own analysis went as follows. For normalization, 1 million high-quality reads, each with a distinct molecular identifier, were randomly selected from each sample. Instead of being binned into consensus sequences, reads that shared molecular identifiers were thrown out. CDR3 identification, clonotype clustering and error correction used MiTCR with a Q25 quality threshold and the strictest error-elimination algorithm. A nonparametric unseen species model with Euler transformation was used to estimate lower-bound total TCR beta diversity. TCRdb reworked the public reads: Q25 trimming with fastp, MiXCR clone assembly, productive beta chains retained. Every distinct CDR3 protein forms one entry, paired with its most common genes and DNA. Here the V and J calls rest on TCRdb's processing, not on the authors' analysis. The sample has hundreds of thousands of distinct CDR3 sequences on record, about 50% of them singletons. Approximately 12% of the sample is taken by the ten largest.

The 39 donors, aged roughly 6 to 90 years, were systemically healthy Caucasian individuals from Russia. Each donor gave about 11 milliliters of peripheral blood, drawn into EDTA-treated Vacutainer tubes. Ficoll-Paque density-gradient centrifugation was used to isolate PBMCs, with at least 6.5 million per sample. Total RNA was extracted from PBMCs with Trizol reagent, with at least 5 micrograms obtained per sample. For every donor, an aliquot of PBMCs went through flow cytometry to measure the percentages of naive CD45RAhigh/CD27high T cells. The data originate from a study of blood T cells in healthy people across ages (dated by TCRdb to about 2015). Study-wide context: In model experiments, roughly one uniquely barcoded TCR beta cDNA molecule per two T cells was captured by template switching. The donors were split into four age groups: young (average 16 years), middle-aged (39), aged (roughly 60) and long-lived (roughly 80). For two donors (one aged 18 to 30 and one aged 80 or older), the study analyzed two additional independent replicas of 1 million unique cDNA reads from the same blood draw. To avoid experimental bias, donors of different ages were randomly spread across the sequencing lanes. The study measured age-related changes in TCR beta repertoire diversity using deep sequencing normalized with unique cDNA molecular identifiers. Here is what the overall study found, with its caveats: Compared with the aged group, more naive CD4+ T cells, fewer expanded clones and increased TCR diversity were shown by the long-lived group, suggesting age selection. Estimates of total diversity from one million sequenced T cells were regarded as lower bounds and underestimates. The CMV infection status of donors was not known, potentially confounding age-related changes in expanded clonotypes. A strong correlation was found between observed TCR beta diversity and the percentage of naive T cells measured by flow cytometry. Because profiling used bulk unsorted PBMCs, naive and antigen-experienced compartments could not be compared conclusively. As age increased, observed TCR beta diversity per million T cells dropped in a roughly linear way, and a significant reduction was already evident by age roughly 36.

The CDR3 runs 16 amino acids, cysteine and phenylalanine included. Only the CDR3 part of the read is kept: 48 bases, read in frame from the first base. The germline V gene (reference sequence) yields LNHNV for CDR1 and YYDKDF for CDR2. Trimming removed 0 bases from V and 2 bases from J, leaving 12 bases between the germline ends. The sequencing input was blood. Rearrangement joined TRBV15 to TRBJ2-3; the D element could tentatively be TRBD1 or TRBD2, as 6 bases agree for each. The TCR originated in a woman over 75 in good health. This receptor has the CDR3 CATSRDLGGHTDTQYF. In nucleotides, the sequence is TGTGCCACCAGCAGAGATCTTGGGGGGCACACAGATACGCAGTATTTT.